This T cell receptor (beta chain) comes out of a study of T cells in Graves' hyperthyroidism and ophthalmopathy. Study findings and constraints: Before onset, ophthalmopathy was predicted by the model a median around 6.2 months earlier. Blood samples included most of the expanded thyroid clonotypes exceeding 0.001.

For ophthalmopathy patients, the Clinical Activity Score was at least 3 and the NOSPECS grade at least 4; duration was under 3 months. On this clonotype: Its cognate antigen is unknown.

Amplification targeted TCR beta CDR3 regions from RNA transcripts. First-round RT-PCR targeting the TCR CDR3 was performed with the HTBI primer set. TCRdb called the multiplex PCR reads again in MiXCR, with one record for every CDR3 protein. In the table there are 600,000 to 650,000 distinct CDR3 sequences, less than 25% of which are singletons. The germline gives CDR1 DFQATT, CDR2 SNEGSKA (reference sequence). The CDR3 totals 14 residues. V shed 3 bases and J 11 bases; nucleotides not matched to a gene: 15. Sequenced material: blood. This receptor was obtained from a man aged 25 to 40 with Graves' ophthalmopathy. The J gene is TRBJ1-1, the V gene TRBV20-1; 7 bases match TRBD1. DNA of the CDR3: TGCAGTGCTAGGGTACTACAGGGGTCCTCCTGGGCTTTCTTT. This sequence encodes CSARVLQGSSWAFF.